Sequencing of this TCR beta chain was carried out in a study of cytomegalovirus exposure and HLA in healthy donors. Points from the study as a whole: Diagnosis of cytomegalovirus status made by the classifier reportedly showed high specificity and sensitivity. Certain indistinguishable V segments, among them TRBV6-2 and TRBV6-3, were excluded. For most TCR beta V segments, an earlier analysis put the productive rate at about 90% or about 30% of the time. When analyzed later, a missense DCLRE1C variant was found to be linked to TCR beta V- and J-gene trimming.

With respect to this clone: Its antigen is currently unknown.

The primer mix had 60 Vbeta and 13 Jbeta primers. TCRdb's table, derived via immunoSEQ multiplex PCR, lists solely in-frame clones and lacks some. The table shows about 160,000 clones, with roughly four fifths occurring only once. V lost 1 base and J lost 3; bases outside the gene matches: 4. The CDR3 consists of 16 residues. Per germline, CDR1 SGHRS and CDR2 YFSETQ. The clonotype comes from a male donor in good health and CMV-seropositive. Material: PBMCs. The chain couples TRBV5-1 to TRBJ2-1, with 10 bases that match TRBD2. CDR3 coding DNA: TGCGCCAGCAGCTTGCGGGCTAGCGGGGGCTACAATGAGCAGTTCTTC. Translating it yields CASSLRASGGYNEQFF.